This TCR beta chain is drawn from a study of blood T cell repertoires in COVID-19. Study information: The United States, Italy and Spain provided the acute and convalescent COVID-19 samples. The analysed material was cDNA or gDNA that came from T cells, B-cell-depleted T cells, or PBMCs.

As handled by the study authors: Reference gene primer amplification gave estimated nucleated cell counts. Here immunoSEQ multiplex PCR was the method, and the copy in TCRdb shows in-frame clones only, minus some. The V and J calls and the clone size are those of that table, but D and trimming were determined from the DNA. The sample shows 150,000 or so clones, about four fifths of them seen only once. The V and J ends lost 2 bases and 0 bases respectively, with 11 bases between them. Germline CDR1 SGHTA, CDR2 FQGNSA. The CDR3 covers 15 residues. The rearrangement uses TRBV7-2 and TRBJ2-7; a weak D match, TRBD1 (5 bases). The sequencing sample was made of peripheral blood. The clonotype originates from an older woman with acute or convalescent COVID-19. CDR3 sequence reads: CASSLQGMSSYEQYF. The CDR3 region has the DNA TGTGCCAGCAGCTTACAGGGAATGAGCTCCTACGAGCAGTACTTC.